This TCR beta chain was captured by sequencing in a study of blood T cell repertoires in COVID-19. For the study at large: Sources were T cells, B-cell-depleted T cells, or PBMCs; the material itself was cDNA or gDNA.

Germline CDR1 reads SNHLY; CDR2 reads FYNNEI. V was clipped by 5 bases and J by 8 bases; unmatched bases: 12. The length of the CDR3 is 15 residues. The method was immunoSEQ multiplex PCR; TCRdb's version includes in-frame clones alone and lacks a portion of them. Among approximately 210,000 clones, 82% were seen once, and the ten largest hold 15%. Across about two dozen US areas, participants ranged in age from about 18 to 100 years. Grouping used clinical history reported by participants in a survey and questionnaire. Either two negative PCRs, clearance, or symptom resolution qualified Cohort 3 donors as recovered.

Sequenced sample: PBMCs or T cells enriched from blood (not recorded which). The chain couples TRBV2 to TRBJ2-1; TRBD2 matches at 7 bases. This TCR derives from a man aged 35-49 years who had recovered from COVID-19. DNA for the CDR3: TGTGCCAGCAGTCCGGCGGGAGACGGCGCCGATGAGCAGTTCTTC. Its protein product is CASSPAGDGADEQFF.